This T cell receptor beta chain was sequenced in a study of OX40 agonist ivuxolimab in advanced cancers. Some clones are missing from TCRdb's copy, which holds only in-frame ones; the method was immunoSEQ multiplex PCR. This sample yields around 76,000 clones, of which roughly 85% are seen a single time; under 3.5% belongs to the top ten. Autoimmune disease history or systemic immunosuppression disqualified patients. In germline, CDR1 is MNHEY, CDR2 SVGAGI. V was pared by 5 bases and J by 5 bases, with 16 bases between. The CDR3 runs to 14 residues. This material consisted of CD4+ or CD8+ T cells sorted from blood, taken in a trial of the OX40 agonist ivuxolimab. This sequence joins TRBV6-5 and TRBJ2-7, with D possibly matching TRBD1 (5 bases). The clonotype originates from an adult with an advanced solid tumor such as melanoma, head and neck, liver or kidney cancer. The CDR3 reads CASSVGARADEQYF. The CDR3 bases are TGTGCCAGCAGTGTTGGGGCCAGGGCAGACGAGCAGTACTTC.